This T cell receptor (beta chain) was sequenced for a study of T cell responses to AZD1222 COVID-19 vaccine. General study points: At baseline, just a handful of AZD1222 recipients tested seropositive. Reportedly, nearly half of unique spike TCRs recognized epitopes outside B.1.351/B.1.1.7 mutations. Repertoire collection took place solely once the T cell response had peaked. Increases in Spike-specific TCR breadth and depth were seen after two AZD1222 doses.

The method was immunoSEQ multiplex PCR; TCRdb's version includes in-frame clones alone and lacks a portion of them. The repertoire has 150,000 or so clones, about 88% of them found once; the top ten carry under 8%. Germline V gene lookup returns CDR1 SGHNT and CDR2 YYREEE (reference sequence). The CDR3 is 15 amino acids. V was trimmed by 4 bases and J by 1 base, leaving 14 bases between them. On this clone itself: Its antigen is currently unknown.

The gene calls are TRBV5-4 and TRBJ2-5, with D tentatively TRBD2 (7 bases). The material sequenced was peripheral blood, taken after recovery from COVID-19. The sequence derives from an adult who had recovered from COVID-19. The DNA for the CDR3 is TGTGCCAGCAGCCCCCGAGGGGGGGGCCAAGAGACCCAGTACTTC. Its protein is CASSPRGGGQETQYF.